Following are 10 T cell receptor beta chains from one sample sequenced in a study of T cells in Graves' hyperthyroidism and ophthalmopathy. Amplification of TCR beta CDR3 regions used RNA as the template. The TCR CDR3 was amplified in a first-round RT-PCR using the HTBI primer set. TCRdb reanalysed the multiplex PCR reads using MiXCR and keeps one entry per CDR3 protein. The sample holds roughly 500,000 distinct CDR3 sequences, 46% seen once. Sequenced material: peripheral blood or thyroid tissue (not recorded which). The source is an adult woman with Graves' disease, either hyperthyroidism or ophthalmopathy (not recorded which).

A remark on this clonotype: This could be a read error, since a much larger clone is one nucleotide away. The CDR3 sequence: CASSLWWGSGNTIYF. CDR3 nucleotide sequence: TGCGCCAGCAGCCTTTGGTGGGGCTCTGGAAACACCATATATTTT. The chain uses TRBV11-2 and TRBJ1-3, with D unclear. The length of the CDR3 is 15 residues. CDR1 and CDR2 (germline): SGHAT, FQNNGV.

This clonotype has a count of ten or more. The chain joins TRBV19 to TRBJ2-2; D remains unclear. The CDR3 spans 14 residues. Germline CDR1 and CDR2: LNHDA and SQIVND (reference sequence). V was shortened by 3 bases and J by 4 bases, with 9 bases between the two germline ends. The CDR3 protein is CASSMFIGTGELFF. The CDR3 DNA sequence: TGTGCCAGTAGTATGTTTATCGGCACCGGGGAGCTGTTTTTT.

This clonotype appeared a few times. The chain employs TRBV25-1 and TRBJ1-6; TRBD1 matches at 9 bases. Trimming took 4 bases from V and 10 from J; bases not matched to a gene: 11. CDR1 MGHDK and CDR2 SYGVNS come from the germline V gene. This CDR3 comprises 16 residues. DNA of the CDR3: TGTGCCAGCAGTGGGTACCGGGACAGGGCTCGGTCACCCCTCCACTTT. This sequence encodes CASSGYRDRARSPLHF.

This clonotype was detected ten times or more. The chain combines TRBV20-1 with TRBJ2-5, with D possibly being TRBD2 (6 bases). From germline, CDR1 is DFQATT and CDR2 SNEGSKA (reference sequence). This CDR3 is built from 15 residues. Trimming removed 0 bases at V and 4 bases at J, with 15 bases between. The CDR3 DNA reads as TGCAGTGCTAGAGACGGGACTCTCCCGCGAGAGACCCAGTACTTC. Amino acid sequence: CSARDGTLPRETQYF.

The chain carries TRBV7-3 and TRBJ2-3, with 9 bases that match TRBD2. Germline values: CDR1 SGHTA, CDR2 FQGTGA. The CDR3 totals 14 residues. Germline trimming cut 3 bases from V and 3 bases from J; bases unmatched to any gene: 1. The chain's CDR3 is CASSFSGGTDTQYF. The CDR3 DNA is TGTGCCAGCAGCTTTAGCGGGGGTACAGATACGCAGTATTTT.

The rearrangement joins TRBV2 to TRBJ1-6; D remains unclear. Looked up from germline, CDR1 is SNHLY and CDR2 is FYNNEI. The CDR3 has 14 amino acids. V shed 11 bases and J shed 4 bases, with 15 bases lying between them. Here the CDR3 reads CARGDAYYNSPLHF. In nucleotides, the CDR3 is TGTGCCCGCGGTGATGCGTATTATAATTCACCCCTCCACTTT.

Concerning this clonotype: Here the CDR3 omits its conserved ending phenylalanine or tryptophan, so a read error is the likely source. The chain couples TRBV7-2 to TRBJ1-2; D perhaps matches TRBD1 (5 bases). Trimming shortened V by 5 bases and J by 5 bases, and 15 bases separated the two germline ends. Germline-derived CDR1 and CDR2 are SGHTA and FQGNSA. This CDR3 has 14 amino acids. The CDR3 sequence: CASSPTGAVYGYTC. The CDR3 coding sequence is TGTGCCAGCAGCCCAACCGGGGCCGTTTATGGCTACACCTGC.

This clonotype came up many times. This chain connects TRBV2 to TRBJ1-1; D gene unclear. CDR1 and CDR2 (germline): SNHLY, FYNNEI. The CDR3 has 15 amino acids. V was shortened by 7 bases and J by 1 base, with 16 bases between the two germline ends. The CDR3 DNA follows: TGTGCCAGCATGGGATTGAGTGGAGGGAACACTGAAGCTTTCTTT. Translating it yields CASMGLSGGNTEAFF.

The V and J genes are TRBV19 and TRBJ1-5, with 10 bases that match TRBD1. Trimming removed 5 bases from V and 9 bases from J; junction bases left unmatched: 7. The CDR3 runs to 14 residues. CDR1 and CDR2 (germline): LNHDA, SQIVND (reference sequence). The CDR3 DNA reads TGTGCCAGTAGTGACAGGGGGCGCGGCTTGCCCCAGCATTTT. This codes for CASSDRGRGLPQHF.

The chain joins TRBV20-1 to TRBJ1-2; 7 nucleotides match TRBD1. The CDR3 is 12 residues long. Germline loops: CDR1 DFQATT, CDR2 SNEGSKA (reference sequence). Trimming at V came to 5 bases and at J to 3 bases, leaving 3 bases not matched to a gene. The CDR3 coding sequence is TGCAGTGCTCTCGGGACAGACTATGGCTACACCTTC. This encodes CSALGTDYGYTF.